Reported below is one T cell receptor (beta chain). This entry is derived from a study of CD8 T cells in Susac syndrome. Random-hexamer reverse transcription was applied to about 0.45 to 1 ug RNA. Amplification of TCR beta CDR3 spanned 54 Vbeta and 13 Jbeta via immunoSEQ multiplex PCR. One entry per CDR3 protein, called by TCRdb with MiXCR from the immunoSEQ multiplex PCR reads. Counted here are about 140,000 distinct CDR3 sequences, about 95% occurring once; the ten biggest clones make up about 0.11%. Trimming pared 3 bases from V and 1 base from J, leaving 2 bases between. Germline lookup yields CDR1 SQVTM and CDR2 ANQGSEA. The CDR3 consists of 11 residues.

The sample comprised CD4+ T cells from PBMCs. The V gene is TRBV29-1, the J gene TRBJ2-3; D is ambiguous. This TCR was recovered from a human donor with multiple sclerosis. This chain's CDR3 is CSVDRTDTQYF. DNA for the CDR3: TGCAGCGTTGACCGCACAGATACGCAGTATTTT.